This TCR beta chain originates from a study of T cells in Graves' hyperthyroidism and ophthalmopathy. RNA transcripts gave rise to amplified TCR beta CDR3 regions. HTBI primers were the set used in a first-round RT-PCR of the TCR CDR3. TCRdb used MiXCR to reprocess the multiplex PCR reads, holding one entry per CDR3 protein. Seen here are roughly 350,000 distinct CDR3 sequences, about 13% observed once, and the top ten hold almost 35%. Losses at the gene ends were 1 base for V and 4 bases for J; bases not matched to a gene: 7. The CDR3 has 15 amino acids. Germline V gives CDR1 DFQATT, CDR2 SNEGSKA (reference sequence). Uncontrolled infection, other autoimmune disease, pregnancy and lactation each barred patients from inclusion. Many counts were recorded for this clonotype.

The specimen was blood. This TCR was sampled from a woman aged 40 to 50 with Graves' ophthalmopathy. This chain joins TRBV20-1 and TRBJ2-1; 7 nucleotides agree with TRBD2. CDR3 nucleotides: TGCAGTGCTAGAGTCGCCGGGCGGGAGTACAATGAGCAGTTCTTC. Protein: CSARVAGREYNEQFF.